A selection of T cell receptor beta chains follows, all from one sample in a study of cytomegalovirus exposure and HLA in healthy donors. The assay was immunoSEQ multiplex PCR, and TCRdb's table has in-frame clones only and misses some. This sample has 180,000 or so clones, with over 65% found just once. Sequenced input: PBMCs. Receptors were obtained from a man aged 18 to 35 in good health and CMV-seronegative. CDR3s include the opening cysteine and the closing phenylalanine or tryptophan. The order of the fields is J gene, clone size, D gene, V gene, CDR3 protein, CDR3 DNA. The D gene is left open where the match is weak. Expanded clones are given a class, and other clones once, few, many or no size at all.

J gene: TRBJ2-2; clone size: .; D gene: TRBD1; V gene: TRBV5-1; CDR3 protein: CASSFRTGNTGELFF; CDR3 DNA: TGCGCCAGCAGCTTCCGGACAGGGAACACCGGGGAGCTGTTTTTT
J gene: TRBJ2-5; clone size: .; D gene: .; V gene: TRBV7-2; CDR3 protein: CASSLEAGMETQYF; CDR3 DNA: TGTGCCAGCAGCTTAGAGGCAGGGATGGAGACCCAGTACTTC
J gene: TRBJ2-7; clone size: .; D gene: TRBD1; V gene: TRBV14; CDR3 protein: CASSPGTGGTIRGEQYF; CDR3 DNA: TGTGCCAGCAGCCCCGGGACAGGGGGCACTATCCGAGGCGAGCAGTACTTC
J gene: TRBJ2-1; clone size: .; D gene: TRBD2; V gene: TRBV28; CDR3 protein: CASSLASGGEQFF; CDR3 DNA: TGTGCCAGCAGTTTAGCTAGCGGGGGTGAGCAGTTCTTC
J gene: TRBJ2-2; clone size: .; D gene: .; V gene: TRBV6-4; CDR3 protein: CASRSFEGGAAGELFF; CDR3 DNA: TGTGCCAGCAGGTCTTTTGAGGGGGGGGCCGCCGGGGAGCTGTTTTTT
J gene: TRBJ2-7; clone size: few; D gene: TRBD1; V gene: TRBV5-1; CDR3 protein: CASSPGQRTYEQYF; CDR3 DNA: TGCGCCAGCAGCCCGGGACAGAGAACCTACGAGCAGTACTTC
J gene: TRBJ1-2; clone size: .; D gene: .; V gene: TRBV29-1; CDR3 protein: CSVEPPDSYGYTF; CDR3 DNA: TGCAGCGTTGAGCCCCCCGATAGCTATGGCTACACCTTC
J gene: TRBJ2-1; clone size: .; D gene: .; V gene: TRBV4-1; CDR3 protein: CASSQDQVNLVTYNEQFF; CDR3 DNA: TGCGCCAGCAGCCAAGATCAGGTTAACCTTGTTACATACAATGAGCAGTTCTTC
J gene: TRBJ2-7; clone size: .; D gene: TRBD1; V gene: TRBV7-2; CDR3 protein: CASSPDRGNYEQYF; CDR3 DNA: TGTGCCAGCAGCCCAGACAGGGGGAACTACGAGCAGTACTTC
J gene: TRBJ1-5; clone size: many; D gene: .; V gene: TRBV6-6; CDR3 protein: CASSPKGVVSQPQHF; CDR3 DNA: TGTGCCAGCAGCCCGAAAGGGGTAGTCAGCCAGCCCCAGCATTTT
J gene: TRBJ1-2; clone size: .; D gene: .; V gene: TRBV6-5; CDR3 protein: CASTAGEGGGYTF; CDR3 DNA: TGTGCCAGCACCGCCGGGGAGGGGGGTGGCTACACCTTC
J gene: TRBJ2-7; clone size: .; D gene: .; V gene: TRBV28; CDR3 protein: CASSLTSSYEQYF; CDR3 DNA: TGTGCCAGCAGTTTAACGAGTTCCTACGAGCAGTACTTC
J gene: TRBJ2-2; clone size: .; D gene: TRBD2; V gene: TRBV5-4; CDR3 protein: CASSPTSGRTGGELFF; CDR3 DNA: TGTGCCAGCAGCCCGACTAGCGGGAGGACGGGCGGGGAGCTGTTTTTT
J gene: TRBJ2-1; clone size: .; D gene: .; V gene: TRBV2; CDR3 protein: CASRGSGGFGNEQFF; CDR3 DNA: TGTGCCAGCAGAGGAAGCGGAGGGTTTGGGAATGAGCAGTTCTTC
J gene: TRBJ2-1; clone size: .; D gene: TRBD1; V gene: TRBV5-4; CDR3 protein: CASSWGTDGNEQFF; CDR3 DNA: TGTGCCAGCAGCTGGGGGACAGACGGCAATGAGCAGTTCTTC
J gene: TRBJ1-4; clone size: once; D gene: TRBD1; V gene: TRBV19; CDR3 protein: CASSRDILGRGQGVPFEKLFF; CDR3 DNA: TGTGCCAGTAGTCGTGACATCCTTGGACGGGGACAGGGGGTCCCTTTTGAAAAGCTGTTTTTT